The next 7 T cell receptor beta chains were all read from a single sample in a study of cytomegalovirus exposure and HLA in healthy donors. Use of 60 Vbeta and 13 Jbeta primers characterized the PCR. Data came from immunoSEQ multiplex PCR; TCRdb stores just in-frame clones and leaves some out. The repertoire consists of some 190,000 clones, with 70% to 80% occurring once and the leading ten covering 1.6%. The sequenced sample was PBMCs. The receptors were gathered from a woman in her fifties or sixties in good health and CMV-seronegative.

The chain couples TRBV6-5 to TRBJ2-1; 11 nucleotides match TRBD2. With 10 bases clipped from V and 8 bases from J, the junction kept 10 bases outside the gene matches. The CDR3 totals 14 residues. In germline, CDR1 is MNHEY, CDR2 SVGAGI. CDR3 coding DNA: TGTGCCACCTCCCAGGGACTAGCGGACGATGAGCAGTTCTTC. It encodes CATSQGLADDEQFF.

The chain recombines TRBV2 with TRBJ1-2; 8 bases are shared with TRBD1. The V segment lost 4 bases and the J segment 7 bases; nucleotides outside the gene matches: 2. The CDR3 sequence is 12 residues long. The germline V gene has CDR1 SNHLY and CDR2 FYNNEI. CDR3 sequence (DNA): TGTGCCAGCAGTGGGACAGGGTCTGGCTACACCTTC. This sequence encodes CASSGTGSGYTF. The whole variable domain, remainder taken from reference TRBV2 and TRBJ1-2, is EPEVTQTPSHQVTQMGQEVILRCVPISNHLYFYWYRQILGQKVEFLVSFYNNEISEKSEIFDDQFSVERPDGSNFTLKIRSTKLEDSAMYFCASSGTGSGYTFGSGTRLTVV.

The rearrangement uses TRBV29-1 and TRBJ2-3; 8 bases are a match to TRBD1. Germline V CDR1 and CDR2: SQVTM, ANQGSEA. V lost 7 bases to trimming and J lost 0 bases; unmatched junction nucleotides: 6. There are 14 residues in the CDR3. The CDR3 loop reads CSGQGLSSTDTQYF. DNA for the CDR3: TGCAGCGGACAGGGGCTATCTAGCACAGATACGCAGTATTTT.

The chain links TRBV18 to TRBJ1-3; TRBD1 matches 8 bases. The CDR3 runs 16 residues. The germline CDR1 and CDR2 sequences are KGHSH and LQKENI. With V trimmed by 5 bases and J by 0 bases, 6 bases remained unmatched. DNA for the CDR3: TGTGCCAGCTCAACGACAGGGGCCCTCTCTGGAAACACCATATATTTT. Translating gives CASSTTGALSGNTIYF. The complete variable domain, with remaining parts taken from reference TRBV18 and TRBJ1-3, reads NAGVMQNPRHLVRRRGQEARLRCSPMKGHSHVYWYRQLPEEGLKFMVYLQKENIIDESGMPKERFSAEFPKEGPSILRIQQVVRGDSAAYFCASSTTGALSGNTIYFGEGSWLTVV.

The chain employs TRBV5-1 and TRBJ2-5, with 7 bases that match TRBD1. This CDR3 spans 14 amino acids. Germline loops: CDR1 SGHRS, CDR2 YFSETQ. With 0 bases clipped from V and 5 bases from J, the junction kept 4 bases outside the gene matches. The CDR3 region is CASSLVQGWETQYF. The CDR3 DNA sequence: TGCGCCAGCAGCTTGGTACAGGGGTGGGAGACCCAGTACTTC.

The chain carries TRBV27 and TRBJ1-1, with 7 bases fitting TRBD1. This CDR3 region has 14 residues. V lost 4 bases to trimming and J lost 2 bases; unmatched junction nucleotides: 4. The germline V gene encodes CDR1 MNHEY and CDR2 SMNVEV (reference sequence). CDR3 protein: CASSSVGGNTEAFF. DNA of the CDR3: TGTGCCAGCAGTTCCGTAGGGGGCAACACTGAAGCTTTCTTT.

The CDR3 protein is CASSLWTIDEKLFF. CDR3 in DNA: TGTGCCAGCAGCTTGTGGACAATAGACGAAAAACTGTTTTTT. This chain uses TRBV5-6 with TRBJ1-4, with D perhaps TRBD1 (5 bases). Trimming removed 1 base at V and 8 bases at J, with 12 bases between. Germline CDR1 reads SGHDT; CDR2 reads YYEEEE. The CDR3 has 14 amino acids.